This T cell receptor beta chain stems from a study of Graves' ophthalmopathy and Graves' hyperthyroidism (dated by TCRdb to the late 2010s). In terms of the full investigation: Peripheral blood was collected at initial diagnosis, prior to any treatment. The study used signatures of the TCR beta repertoire to tell Graves' ophthalmopathy apart from Graves' hyperthyroidism and to predict which patients would progress to ophthalmopathy. In total, approximately 140 blood samples were TCR-sequenced: approximately 40 ophthalmopathy, some 80 hyperthyroidism and roughly 17 hyperthyroidism-to-ophthalmopathy patients. For independent validation, a separate cohort was made up of fewer than 20 hyperthyroidism patients plus 17 patients who later progressed from hyperthyroidism to ophthalmopathy. T-cell repertoires of thyroid tissue and blood were compared in several hyperthyroidism patients. Following sampling, methimazole starting at 30 mg daily was administered to hyperthyroidism patients, and high-dose intravenous methylprednisolone was administered to ophthalmopathy patients. A discovery set of 95 to 100 patients (under 45 ophthalmopathy, 55 to 60 stable hyperthyroidism) was enrolled to explore V-J signatures distinguishing ophthalmopathy from hyperthyroidism. The roughly 90 discovery patients were divided at random into training and test sets in a 7:3 ratio. Overall study outcomes, separate from this receptor: Sample size was not statistically predetermined, and group allocation was not concealed from the investigators. In validation, the model predicted ophthalmopathy progression with 70.59% sensitivity and about 73% specificity; approximately 12 predicted patients were CT-confirmed with GO in a median of approximately 6.5 months. Most expanded thyroid clonotypes with a frequency above 0.001 also appeared in blood, which suggests that blood repertoires may reflect the immune response in the thyroid. The 13-signature model separated ophthalmopathy from stable hyperthyroidism with 85% to 90% sensitivity and approximately 83% specificity in cross-validation, and 80%/75% in the test set.

The CDR3 starts with the cysteine, ends with the phenylalanine, and has 15 residues. Just the 45-base CDR3 DNA is kept, in frame starting at base 1. From a lookup of the germline V gene, CDR1 and CDR2 are SGHVS and FQNEAQ. V lost 4 bases and J lost 9 bases, and the count of bases not matched to a germline gene is 15. For repertoire sequencing, the TCR beta CDR3 regions were amplified from RNA transcripts. The first round was an RT-PCR using HTBI primers with the Qiagen OneStep RT-PCR kit, and this first round was followed by a second-round multiplex PCR, then size selection and purification. Libraries were sequenced paired-end with 100 bp reads on an Illumina HiSeq2000. Per the original workflow: SOAPnuke was used to process the reads, throwing out any read that had adapters, had uncalled bases, had a mean Phred below 15, or lacked an exact constant-primer or identifier match. High-quality paired reads were merged with COPE v1.2.5. Each unique nucleotide sequence was defined as a clonotype, and clonotypes were aligned to IMGT TRB V, D and J references with MiTCR v1.1. Only V-J combinations with frequency above 0.0001 were analysed, covering more than 99% of repertoires. For each V-J combination, a TCR clonal expansion and chaos score was defined as F50 clonal expansion divided by the chaos observed in the TCRdist matrix. Features were reduced by Welch's t-statistics and random forest to approximately 12 V-J combinations, which fed a naive Bayes classifier. Thyroid-blood repertoire similarity was quantified with the Morisita-Horn index. Through fastp at Q25 and MiXCR, TCRdb rebuilt clones from the public reads, retaining in-frame beta chains. One record per CDR3 amino acid sequence lists the most common genes and DNA. The authors' filters were not applied to this entry. The sample has approximately 410,000 distinct CDR3 sequences on record, 15% of them singletons. The ten largest clonotypes hold approximately 7% of the sample.

Stable hyperthyroidism was defined as no progression to ophthalmopathy within 18 months of follow-up. Hyperthyroidism patients were newly diagnosed, with disease duration under 2 months, and aged 18 to 65 years. Anyone with other autoimmune diseases, uncontrolled infections, pregnancy or lactation was excluded from the study. Diagnosis relied on clinical symptoms, serum thyroxine, TRAb, thyroid ultrasound and orbital computed tomography. Using Ficoll-Paque density gradient centrifugation, PBMCs were isolated from about 9.2 ml of fresh peripheral blood. Trizol reagent was used to extract the total RNA, and its quality was then checked on an Agilent 2100 Bioanalyzer. This clonotype was recorded at least ten times. The clone's antigen remains unknown. With a much larger clone just one base away, this may be a read error.

The sequenced sample was peripheral blood. The receptor's source is a woman aged 18-29 years with stable Graves' hyperthyroidism. Donor details come from another sample of the same person, matched by shared clones. This chain is built from TRBV7-8 and TRBJ2-7, with 7 junctional bases fitting TRBD1. The DNA reads TGTGCCAGCAGCTCAGCCGGGACAGTCAACCACGGGCAGTACTTC. It encodes CASSSAGTVNHGQYF.